This record covers a single T cell receptor (beta chain). Its antigen is still unknown. The sample belongs to a study of cytomegalovirus exposure and HLA in healthy donors. The study's findings and limits: In a later analysis, HLA-C alleles had the fewest associated TCRs, DRB1 alleles the most.

The study ran its PCR with 60 Vbeta and 13 Jbeta primers. Assay used: immunoSEQ multiplex PCR; TCRdb lists only in-frame clones, some missing. The sample holds 110,000 or so clones, about 83% seen once. Germline lookup yields CDR1 SNHLY and CDR2 FYNNEI. V lost 7 bases, J lost 2 bases, and 15 bases lay in between. The CDR3 covers 14 residues. At sampling all donors were nominally healthy, likely with unrecorded immune exposures. The sample consisted of PBMCs. This chain joins TRBV2 and TRBJ2-7; D possibly corresponds to TRBD1 (6 bases). This TCR derives from a man between 18 and 29 years old in good health and CMV-seronegative. In DNA form, the CDR3 reads TGTGCCAGCACGGGACACCTAACCACCTACGAGCAGTACTTC. Its protein is CASTGHLTTYEQYF.